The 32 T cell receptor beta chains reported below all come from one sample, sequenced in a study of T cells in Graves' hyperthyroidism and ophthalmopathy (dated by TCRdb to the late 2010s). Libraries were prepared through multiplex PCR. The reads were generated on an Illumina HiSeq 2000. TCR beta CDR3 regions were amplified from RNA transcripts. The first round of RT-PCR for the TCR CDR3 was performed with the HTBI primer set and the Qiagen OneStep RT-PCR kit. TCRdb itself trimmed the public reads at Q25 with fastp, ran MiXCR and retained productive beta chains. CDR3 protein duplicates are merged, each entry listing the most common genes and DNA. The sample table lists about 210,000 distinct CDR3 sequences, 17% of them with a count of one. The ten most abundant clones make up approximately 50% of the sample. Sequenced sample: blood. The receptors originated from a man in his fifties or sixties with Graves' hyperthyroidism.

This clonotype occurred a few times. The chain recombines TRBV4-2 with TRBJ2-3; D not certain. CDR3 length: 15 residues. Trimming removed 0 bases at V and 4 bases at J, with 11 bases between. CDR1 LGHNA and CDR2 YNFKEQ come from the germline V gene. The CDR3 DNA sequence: TGTGCCAGCAGCCAAGATGTTAACCCGGCAGATACGCAGTATTTT. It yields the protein CASSQDVNPADTQYF.

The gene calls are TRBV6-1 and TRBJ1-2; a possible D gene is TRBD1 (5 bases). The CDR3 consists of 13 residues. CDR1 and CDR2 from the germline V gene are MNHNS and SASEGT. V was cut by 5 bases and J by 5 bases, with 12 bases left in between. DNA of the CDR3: TGTGCCAGCAGTTTCCAGGGCAGTTATGGCTACACCTTC. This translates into CASSFQGSYGYTF.

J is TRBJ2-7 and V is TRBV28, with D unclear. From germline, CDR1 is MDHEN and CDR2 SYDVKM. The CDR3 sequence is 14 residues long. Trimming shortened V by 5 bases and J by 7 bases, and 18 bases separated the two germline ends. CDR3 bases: TGTGCCAGCAGTCCGGACCTAACCTCGCGGGAGCAGTACTTC. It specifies CASSPDLTSREQYF.

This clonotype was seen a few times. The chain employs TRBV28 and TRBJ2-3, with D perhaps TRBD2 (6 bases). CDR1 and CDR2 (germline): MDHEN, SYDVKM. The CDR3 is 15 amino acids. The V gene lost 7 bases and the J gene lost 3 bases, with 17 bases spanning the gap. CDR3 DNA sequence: TGTGCCAGCACTAACCAACTAGGAGGGACAGATACGCAGTATTTT. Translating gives CASTNQLGGTDTQYF.

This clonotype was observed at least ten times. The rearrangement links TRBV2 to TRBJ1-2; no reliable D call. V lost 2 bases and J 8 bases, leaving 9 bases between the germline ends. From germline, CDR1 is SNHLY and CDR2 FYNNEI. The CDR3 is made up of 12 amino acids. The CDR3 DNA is TGTGCCAGCAGTGAAAGCCGTTTGGGCTACACCTTC. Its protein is CASSESRLGYTF.

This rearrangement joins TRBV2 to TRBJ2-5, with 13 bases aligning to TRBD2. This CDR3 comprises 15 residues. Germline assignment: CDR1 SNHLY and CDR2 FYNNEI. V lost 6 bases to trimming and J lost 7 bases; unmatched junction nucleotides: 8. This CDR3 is CASRGGLAGPRTQYF. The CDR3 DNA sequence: TGTGCCAGCAGGGGGGGACTAGCGGGACCTAGGACCCAGTACTTC.

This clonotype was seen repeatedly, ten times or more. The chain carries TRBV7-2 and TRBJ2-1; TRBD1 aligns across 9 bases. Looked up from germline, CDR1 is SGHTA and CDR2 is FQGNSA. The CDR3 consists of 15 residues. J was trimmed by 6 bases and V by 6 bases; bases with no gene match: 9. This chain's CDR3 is CASSPGTGRINEQFF. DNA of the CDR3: TGTGCCAGCAGTCCCGGGACAGGGAGGATCAATGAGCAGTTCTTC.

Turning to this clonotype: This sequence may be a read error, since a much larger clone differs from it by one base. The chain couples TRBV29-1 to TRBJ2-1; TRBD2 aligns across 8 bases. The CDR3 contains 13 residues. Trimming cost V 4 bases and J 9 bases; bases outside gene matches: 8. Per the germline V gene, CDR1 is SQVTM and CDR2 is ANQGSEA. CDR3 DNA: TGCAGCGTTGTCGGGAGGGCGGGCAGTGAGCAGTTCTTC. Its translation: CSVVGRAGSEQFF.

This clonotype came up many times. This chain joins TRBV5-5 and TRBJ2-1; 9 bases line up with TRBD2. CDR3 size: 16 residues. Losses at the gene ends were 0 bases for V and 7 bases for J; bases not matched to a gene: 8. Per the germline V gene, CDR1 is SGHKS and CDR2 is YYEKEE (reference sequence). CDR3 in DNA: TGTGCCAGCAGCTTGGGTTCGGCGGGAGGGTATAATGAGCAGTTCTTC. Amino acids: CASSLGSAGGYNEQFF.

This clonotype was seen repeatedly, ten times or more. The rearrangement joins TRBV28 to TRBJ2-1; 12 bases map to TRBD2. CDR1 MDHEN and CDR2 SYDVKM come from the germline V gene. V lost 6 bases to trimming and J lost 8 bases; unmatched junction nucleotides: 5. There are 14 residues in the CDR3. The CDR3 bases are TGTGCCAGCAGCCGACTAGCGGGAGTCCATGAGCAGTTCTTC. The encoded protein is CASSRLAGVHEQFF.

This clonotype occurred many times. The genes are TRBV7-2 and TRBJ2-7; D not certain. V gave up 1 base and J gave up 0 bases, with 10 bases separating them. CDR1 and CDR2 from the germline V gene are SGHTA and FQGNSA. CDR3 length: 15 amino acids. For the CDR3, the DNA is TGTGCCAGCAGCTTAGTCGTGGCGGCCTCCTACGAGCAGTACTTC. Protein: CASSLVVAASYEQYF.

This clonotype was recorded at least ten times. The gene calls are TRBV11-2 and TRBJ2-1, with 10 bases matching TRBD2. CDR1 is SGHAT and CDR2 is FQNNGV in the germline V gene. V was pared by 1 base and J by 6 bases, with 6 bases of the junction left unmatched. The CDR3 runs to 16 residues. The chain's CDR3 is CASSLASGSAGNEQFF. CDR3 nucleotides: TGTGCCAGCAGCTTAGCTAGCGGGAGCGCCGGCAATGAGCAGTTCTTC.

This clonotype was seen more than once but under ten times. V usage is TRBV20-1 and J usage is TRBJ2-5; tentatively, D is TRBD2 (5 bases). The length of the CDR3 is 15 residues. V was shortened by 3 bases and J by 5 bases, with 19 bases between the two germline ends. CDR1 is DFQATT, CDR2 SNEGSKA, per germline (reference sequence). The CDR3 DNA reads TGCAGTGCTAGGCCGGAGGCCGACCGTGGGGAGACCCAGTACTTC. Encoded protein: CSARPEADRGETQYF.

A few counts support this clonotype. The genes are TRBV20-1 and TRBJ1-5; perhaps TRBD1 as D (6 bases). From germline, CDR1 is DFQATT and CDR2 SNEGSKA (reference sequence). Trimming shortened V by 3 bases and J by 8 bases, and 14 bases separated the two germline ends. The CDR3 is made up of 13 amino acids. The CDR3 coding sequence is TGCAGTGCTAGCGGACAGTTTTTGGAGCCCCAGCATTTT. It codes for CSASGQFLEPQHF.

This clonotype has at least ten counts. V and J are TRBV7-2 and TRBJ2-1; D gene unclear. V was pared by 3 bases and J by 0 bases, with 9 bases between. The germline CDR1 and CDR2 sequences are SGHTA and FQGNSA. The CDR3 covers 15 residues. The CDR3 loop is CASSFPGNSYNEQFF. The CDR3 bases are TGTGCCAGCAGCTTTCCCGGAAACTCCTACAATGAGCAGTTCTTC.

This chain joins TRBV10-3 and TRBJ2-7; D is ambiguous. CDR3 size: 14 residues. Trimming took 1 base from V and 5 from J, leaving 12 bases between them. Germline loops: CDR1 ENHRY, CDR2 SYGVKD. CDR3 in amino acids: CAISEFAGSHEQYF. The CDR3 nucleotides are TGTGCCATCAGTGAGTTCGCCGGGTCCCACGAGCAGTACTTC.

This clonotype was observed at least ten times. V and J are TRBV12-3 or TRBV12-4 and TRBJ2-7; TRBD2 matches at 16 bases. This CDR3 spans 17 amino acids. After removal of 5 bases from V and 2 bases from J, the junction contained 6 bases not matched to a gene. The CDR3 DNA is TGTGCCAGCAGTGGGGGACTAGCGGGAGGGCTTGCCTACGAGCAGTACTTC. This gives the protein CASSGGLAGGLAYEQYF.

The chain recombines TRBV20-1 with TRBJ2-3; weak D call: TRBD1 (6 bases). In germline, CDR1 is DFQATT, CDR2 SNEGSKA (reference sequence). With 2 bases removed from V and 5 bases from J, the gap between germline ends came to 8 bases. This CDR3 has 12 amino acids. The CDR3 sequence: CSARQGIDTQYF. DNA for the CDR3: TGCAGTGCTAGACAGGGGATAGATACGCAGTATTTT.

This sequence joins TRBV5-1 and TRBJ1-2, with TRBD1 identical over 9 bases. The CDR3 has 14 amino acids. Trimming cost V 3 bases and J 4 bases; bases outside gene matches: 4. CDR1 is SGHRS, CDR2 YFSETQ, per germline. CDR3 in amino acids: CASSSDRGGYGYTF. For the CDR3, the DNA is TGCGCCAGCAGCTCGGACAGGGGTGGCTATGGCTACACCTTC.

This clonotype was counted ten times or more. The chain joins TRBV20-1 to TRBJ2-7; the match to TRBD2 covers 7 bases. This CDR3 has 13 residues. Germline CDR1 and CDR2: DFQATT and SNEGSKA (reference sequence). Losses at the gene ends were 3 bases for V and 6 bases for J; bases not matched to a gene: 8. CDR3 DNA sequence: TGCAGTGCTAGGGGGGGGGGGACGCGCGAGCAGTACTTC. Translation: CSARGGGTREQYF.

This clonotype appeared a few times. In DNA form, the CDR3 reads TGTGCCAGCAGTTTTTTAGGGGGGTCCGGGGAGCTGTTTTTT. Its translation: CASSFLGGSGELFF. The chain is built from TRBV27 and TRBJ2-2, with D possibly called TRBD1 or TRBD2 (6 bases each). Per germline, CDR1 MNHEY and CDR2 SMNVEV (reference sequence). Trimming took off 3 bases at V and 6 bases at J, with 11 bases between the two ends. The CDR3 contains 14 residues.

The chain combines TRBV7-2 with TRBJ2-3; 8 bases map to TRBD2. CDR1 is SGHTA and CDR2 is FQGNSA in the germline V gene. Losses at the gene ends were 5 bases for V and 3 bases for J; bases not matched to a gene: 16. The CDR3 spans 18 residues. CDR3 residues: CASSLSGRGGGGTDTQYF. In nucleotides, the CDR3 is TGTGCCAGCAGCCTGAGCGGGAGAGGGGGGGGGGGGACAGATACGCAGTATTTT.

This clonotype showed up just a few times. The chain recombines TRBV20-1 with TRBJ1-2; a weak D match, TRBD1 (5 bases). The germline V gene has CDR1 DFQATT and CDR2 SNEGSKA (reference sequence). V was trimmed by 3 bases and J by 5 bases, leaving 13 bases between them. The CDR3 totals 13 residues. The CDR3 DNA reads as TGCAGTGCTAGTCACGGGGCGGGTTATGGCTACACCTTC. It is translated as CSASHGAGYGYTF.

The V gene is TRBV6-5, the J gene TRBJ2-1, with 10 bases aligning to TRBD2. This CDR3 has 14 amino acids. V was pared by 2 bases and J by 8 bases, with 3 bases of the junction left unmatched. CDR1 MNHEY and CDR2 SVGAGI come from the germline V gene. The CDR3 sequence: CASSYSGRAYEQFF. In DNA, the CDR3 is TGTGCCAGCAGTTACAGCGGGAGGGCCTATGAGCAGTTCTTC.

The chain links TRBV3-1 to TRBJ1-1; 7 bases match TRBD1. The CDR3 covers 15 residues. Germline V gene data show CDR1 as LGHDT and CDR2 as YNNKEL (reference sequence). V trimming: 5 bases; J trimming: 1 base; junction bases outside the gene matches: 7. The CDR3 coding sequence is TGTGCCAGCAGCACCCGACAGGGAGCGAACACTGAAGCTTTCTTT. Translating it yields CASSTRQGANTEAFF.

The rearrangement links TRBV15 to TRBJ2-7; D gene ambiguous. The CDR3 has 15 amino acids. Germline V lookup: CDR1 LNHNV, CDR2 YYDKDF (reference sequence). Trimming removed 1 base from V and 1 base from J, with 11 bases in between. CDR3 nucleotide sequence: TGTGCCACCAGCAGAGCATTTTTGGGATCCTACGAGCAGTACTTC. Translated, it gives CATSRAFLGSYEQYF.

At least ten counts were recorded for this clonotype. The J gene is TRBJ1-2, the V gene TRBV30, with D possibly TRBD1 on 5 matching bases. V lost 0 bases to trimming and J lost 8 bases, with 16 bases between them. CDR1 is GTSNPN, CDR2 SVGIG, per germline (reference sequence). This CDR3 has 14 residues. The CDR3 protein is CAWSVWQGGRGYTF. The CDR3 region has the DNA TGTGCCTGGAGTGTCTGGCAGGGAGGGAGAGGCTACACCTTC.

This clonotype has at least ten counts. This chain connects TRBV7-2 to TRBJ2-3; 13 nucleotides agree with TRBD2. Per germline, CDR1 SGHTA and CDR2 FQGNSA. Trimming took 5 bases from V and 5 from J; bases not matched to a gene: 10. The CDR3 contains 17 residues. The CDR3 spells CASSRQGTSGRGDTQYF. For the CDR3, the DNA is TGTGCCAGCAGCCGACAGGGAACTAGCGGGAGGGGAGATACGCAGTATTTT. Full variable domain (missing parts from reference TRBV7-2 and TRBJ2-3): GAGVSQSPSNKVTEKGKDVELRCDPISGHTALYWYRQSLGQGLEFLIYFQGNSAPDKSGLPSDRFSAERTGGSVSTLTIQRTQQEDSAVYLCASSRQGTSGRGDTQYFGPGTRLTVL.

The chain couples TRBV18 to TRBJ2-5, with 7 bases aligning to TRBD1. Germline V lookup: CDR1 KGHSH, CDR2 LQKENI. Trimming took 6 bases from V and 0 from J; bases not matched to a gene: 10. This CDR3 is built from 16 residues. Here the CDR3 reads CASSSSGTAYQETQYF. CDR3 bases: TGTGCCAGCTCCAGTTCCGGGACAGCCTACCAAGAGACCCAGTACTTC.

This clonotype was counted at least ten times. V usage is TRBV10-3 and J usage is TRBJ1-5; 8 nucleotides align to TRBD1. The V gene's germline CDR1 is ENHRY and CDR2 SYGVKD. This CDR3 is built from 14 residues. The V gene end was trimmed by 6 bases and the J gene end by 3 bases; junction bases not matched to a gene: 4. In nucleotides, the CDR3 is TGTGCCATCAGGGAGACAGGGGACAATCAGCCCCAGCATTTT. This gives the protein CAIRETGDNQPQHF.

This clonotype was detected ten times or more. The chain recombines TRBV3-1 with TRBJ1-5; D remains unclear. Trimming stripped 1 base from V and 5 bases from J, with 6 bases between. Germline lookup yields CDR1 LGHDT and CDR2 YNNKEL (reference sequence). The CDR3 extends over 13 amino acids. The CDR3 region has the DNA TGTGCCAGCAGCCAAGCCAGTTATCAGCCCCAGCATTTT. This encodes CASSQASYQPQHF.

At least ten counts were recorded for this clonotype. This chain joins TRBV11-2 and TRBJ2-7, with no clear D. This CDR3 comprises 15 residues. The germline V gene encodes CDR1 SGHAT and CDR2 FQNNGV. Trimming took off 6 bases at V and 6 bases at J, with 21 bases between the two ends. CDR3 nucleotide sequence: TGTGCCAGCAGGCCACTCCAAATCTATTCCACCGAGCAGTACTTC. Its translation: CASRPLQIYSTEQYF.